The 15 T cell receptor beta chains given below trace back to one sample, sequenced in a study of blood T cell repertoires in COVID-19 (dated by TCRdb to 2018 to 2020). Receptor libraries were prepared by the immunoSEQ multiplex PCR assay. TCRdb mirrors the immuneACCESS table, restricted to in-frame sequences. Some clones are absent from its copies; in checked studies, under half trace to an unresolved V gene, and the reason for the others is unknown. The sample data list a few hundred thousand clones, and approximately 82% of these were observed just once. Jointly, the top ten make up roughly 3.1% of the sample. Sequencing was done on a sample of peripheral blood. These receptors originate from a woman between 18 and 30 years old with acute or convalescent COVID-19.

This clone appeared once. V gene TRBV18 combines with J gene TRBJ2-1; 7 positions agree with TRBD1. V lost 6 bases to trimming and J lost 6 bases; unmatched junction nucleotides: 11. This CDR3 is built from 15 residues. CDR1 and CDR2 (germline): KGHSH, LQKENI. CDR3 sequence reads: CASSSTGVSGNEQFF. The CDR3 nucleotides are TGTGCCAGCTCCTCTACAGGGGTTTCAGGCAATGAGCAGTTCTTC. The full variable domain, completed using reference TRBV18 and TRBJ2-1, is NAGVMQNPRHLVRRRGQEARLRCSPMKGHSHVYWYRQLPEEGLKFMVYLQKENIIDESGMPKERFSAEFPKEGPSILRIQQVVRGDSAAYFCASSSTGVSGNEQFFGPGTRLTVL.

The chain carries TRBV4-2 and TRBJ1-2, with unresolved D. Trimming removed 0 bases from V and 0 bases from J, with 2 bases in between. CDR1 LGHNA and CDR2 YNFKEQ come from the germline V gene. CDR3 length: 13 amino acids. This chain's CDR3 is CASSQDTNYGYTF. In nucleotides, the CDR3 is TGTGCCAGCAGCCAAGATACTAACTATGGCTACACCTTC.

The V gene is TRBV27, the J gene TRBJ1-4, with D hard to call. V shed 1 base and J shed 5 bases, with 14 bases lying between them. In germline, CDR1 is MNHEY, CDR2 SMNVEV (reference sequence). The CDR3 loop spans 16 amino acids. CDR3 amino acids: CASSLYPLVGNEKLFF. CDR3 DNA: TGTGCCAGCAGTTTATATCCGTTGGTTGGCAATGAAAAACTGTTTTTT. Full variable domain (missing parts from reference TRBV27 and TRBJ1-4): EAQVTQNPRYLITVTGKKLTVTCSQNMNHEYMSWYRQDPGLGLRQIYYSMNVEVTDKGDVPEGYKVSRKEKRNFPLILESPSPNQTSLYFCASSLYPLVGNEKLFFGSGTQLSVL.

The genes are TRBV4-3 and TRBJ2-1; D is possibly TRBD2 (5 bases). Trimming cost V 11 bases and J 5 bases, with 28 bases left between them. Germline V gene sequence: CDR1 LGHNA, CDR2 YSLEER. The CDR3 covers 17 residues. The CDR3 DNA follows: TGCGCCGGACTGGGCCCAATTGTCCCCGATAGTAACAATGAGCAGTTCTTC. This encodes CAGLGPIVPDSNNEQFF.

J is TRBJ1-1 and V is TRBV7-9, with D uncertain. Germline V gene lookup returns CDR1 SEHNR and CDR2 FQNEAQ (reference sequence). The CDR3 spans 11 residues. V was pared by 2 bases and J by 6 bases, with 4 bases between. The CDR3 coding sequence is TGTGCCAGCAGCTTAACTGCTGAAGCTTTCTTT. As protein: CASSLTAEAFF.

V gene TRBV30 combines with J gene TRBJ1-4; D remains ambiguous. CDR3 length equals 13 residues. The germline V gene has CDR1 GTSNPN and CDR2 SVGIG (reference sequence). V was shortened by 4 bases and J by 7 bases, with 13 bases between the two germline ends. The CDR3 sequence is CAWTAGAAEKLFF. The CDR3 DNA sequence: TGTGCCTGGACTGCGGGTGCGGCTGAAAAACTGTTTTTT.

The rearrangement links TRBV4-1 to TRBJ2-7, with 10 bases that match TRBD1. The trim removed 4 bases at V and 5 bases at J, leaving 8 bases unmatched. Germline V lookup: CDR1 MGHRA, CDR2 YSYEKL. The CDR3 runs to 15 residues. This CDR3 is CASSRNTGTGDEQYF. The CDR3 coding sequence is TGCGCCAGCAGCCGAAACACCGGGACAGGGGACGAGCAGTACTTC.

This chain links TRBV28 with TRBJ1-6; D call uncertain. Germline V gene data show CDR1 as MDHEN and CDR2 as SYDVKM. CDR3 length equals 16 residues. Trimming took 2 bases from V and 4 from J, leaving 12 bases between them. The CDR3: CASSLLTRSYNSPLHF. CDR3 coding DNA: TGTGCCAGCAGTTTACTAACCAGGTCTTATAATTCACCCCTCCACTTT.

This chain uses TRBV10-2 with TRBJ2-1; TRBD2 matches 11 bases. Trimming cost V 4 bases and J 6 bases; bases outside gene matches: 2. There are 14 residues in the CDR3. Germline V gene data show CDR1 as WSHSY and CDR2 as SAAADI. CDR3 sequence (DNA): TGCGCCAGCAGTGCACTAGCGGGGGCCAATGAGCAGTTCTTC. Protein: CASSALAGANEQFF.

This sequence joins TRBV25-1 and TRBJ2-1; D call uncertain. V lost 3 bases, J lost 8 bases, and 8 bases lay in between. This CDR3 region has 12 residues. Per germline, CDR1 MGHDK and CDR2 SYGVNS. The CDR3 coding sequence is TGTGCCAGCAGTGACGGTGGGCATGAGCAGTTCTTC. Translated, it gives CASSDGGHEQFF. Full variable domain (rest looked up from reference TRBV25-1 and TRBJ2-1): EADIYQTPRYLVIGTGKKITLECSQTMGHDKMYWYQQDPGMELHLIHYSYGVNSTEKGDLSSESTVSRIRTEHFPLTLESARPSHTSQYLCASSDGGHEQFFGPGTRLTVL.

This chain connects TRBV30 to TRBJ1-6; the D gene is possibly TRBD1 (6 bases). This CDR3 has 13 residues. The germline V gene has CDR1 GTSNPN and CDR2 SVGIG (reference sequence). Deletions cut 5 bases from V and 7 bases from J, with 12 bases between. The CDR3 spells CAWGDQGNSPLHF. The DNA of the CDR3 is TGTGCCTGGGGCGATCAGGGGAATTCACCCCTCCACTTT.

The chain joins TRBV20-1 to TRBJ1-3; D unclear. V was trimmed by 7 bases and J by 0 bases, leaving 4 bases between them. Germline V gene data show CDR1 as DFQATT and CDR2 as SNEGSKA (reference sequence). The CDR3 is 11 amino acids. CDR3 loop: CSGSSGNTIYF. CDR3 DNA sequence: TGCAGTGGCAGCTCTGGAAACACCATATATTTT.

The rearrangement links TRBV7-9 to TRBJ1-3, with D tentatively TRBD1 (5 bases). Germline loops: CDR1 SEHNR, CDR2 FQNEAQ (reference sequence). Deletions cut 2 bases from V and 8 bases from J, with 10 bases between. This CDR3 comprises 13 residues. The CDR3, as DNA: TGTGCCAGCAGCTTACAGGGTTTATACACCATATATTTT. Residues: CASSLQGLYTIYF.

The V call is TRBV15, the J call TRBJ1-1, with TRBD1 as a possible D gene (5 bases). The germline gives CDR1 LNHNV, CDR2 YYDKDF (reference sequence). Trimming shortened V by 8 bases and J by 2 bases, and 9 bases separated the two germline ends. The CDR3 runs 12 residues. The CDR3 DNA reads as TGTGCCACCGGACAAATCAACACTGAAGCTTTCTTT. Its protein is CATGQINTEAFF.

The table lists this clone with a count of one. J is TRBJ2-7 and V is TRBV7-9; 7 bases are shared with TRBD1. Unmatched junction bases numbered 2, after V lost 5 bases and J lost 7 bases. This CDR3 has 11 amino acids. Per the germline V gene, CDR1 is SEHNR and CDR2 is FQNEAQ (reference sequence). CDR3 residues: CASSPDREQYF. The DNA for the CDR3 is TGTGCCAGCAGCCCGGACAGGGAGCAGTACTTC.